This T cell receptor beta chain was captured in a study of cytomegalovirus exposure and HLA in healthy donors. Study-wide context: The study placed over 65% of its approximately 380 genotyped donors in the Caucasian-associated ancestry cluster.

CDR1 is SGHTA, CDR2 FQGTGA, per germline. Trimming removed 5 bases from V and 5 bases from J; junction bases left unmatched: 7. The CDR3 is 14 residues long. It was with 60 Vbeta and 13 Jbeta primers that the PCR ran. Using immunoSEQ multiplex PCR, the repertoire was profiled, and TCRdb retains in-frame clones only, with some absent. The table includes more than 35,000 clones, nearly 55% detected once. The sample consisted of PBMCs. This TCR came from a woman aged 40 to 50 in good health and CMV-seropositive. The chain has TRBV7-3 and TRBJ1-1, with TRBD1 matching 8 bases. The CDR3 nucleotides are TGTGCCAGCAGCAACAGGGGGAGTGGGACTGAAGCTTTCTTT. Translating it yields CASSNRGSGTEAFF.